This T cell receptor (beta chain) appears in the sequencing data of a study of CD8 T cells in Susac syndrome (dated by TCRdb to between 2017 and 2020). General notes on the study: Of the Susac syndrome patients who were sequenced, eight were in clinical remission while roughly six had clinically active disease. Whether CD8+ T cell activation and differentiation in Susac syndrome was antigen driven was tested using repertoire sequencing. At the time of blood withdrawal, Susac syndrome patients were either therapy-naive, taking corticosteroids (with some also receiving IVIg), or on IVIg alone.

Broader findings and caveats from the paper: No clonal expansion was detected in the CD4+ T cell repertoire of Susac syndrome patients. The number of individuals in the TCR sequencing and HLA analysis was recognized as being relatively small.

RNA was extracted using the RNeasy kit, and roughly 0.5 to 1 ug of the RNA was reverse transcribed with random hexamers. TCR beta CDR3 regions were amplified with the immunoSEQ multiplex PCR assay covering 54 Vbeta and 13 Jbeta segments. PCR amplification bias was corrected by using a synthetic template baseline for primer optimization and computational correction. Regarding the original processing steps: Reads were annotated to V, D and J genes per IMGT and analyzed with immunoSEQ Analyzer, keeping only productive sequences. Clonality was computed as one minus Shannon entropy normalized by log2 of the number of productive unique sequences. For each patient and control, public and private clones were evaluated within the 100 most prevalent clones. Susac-specific clones were defined as absent from healthy and MS cohorts, about 1,100 published viral clones and other ImmuneACCESS disease sequences. TCRdb trimmed the raw reads at Q25, called clones with MiXCR and kept productive beta chains. Every CDR3 protein is listed once, alongside the most common genes and DNA of its rows. The V and J calls were determined by TCRdb, not by the authors. The sample table holds 170,000 or so distinct CDR3 sequences, of which 90% to 96% were seen once. The ten largest account for about 0.13% of the sample.

Peripheral blood CD8+ and CD4+ T cells from healthy donors, Susac syndrome patients and multiple sclerosis patients were profiled by high-throughput TCR beta sequencing. Susac syndrome patients met recently defined diagnostic criteria for definite or probable disease. Bulk CD8+ and CD4+ T cells were purified by magnetic negative isolation, while CD8+ TEMRA cells were enriched using FACS. Blood was collected in EDTA tubes and processed within 24 hours, with PBMCs isolated through density gradient centrifugation. PBMCs intended for TCR sequencing were frozen in liquid nitrogen and were later thawed in a 37 degrees C water bath. The sorted or isolated CD4+, CD8+ and CD8+ TEMRA cells had a purity of 90% or higher. About this clonotype: Its specific antigen is unknown. The input lacks base qualities; no much larger clone sits a single base away.

The germline V gene (reference sequence) specifies LGHDT as CDR1 and YNNKEL as CDR2. The junction shows trimming of 4 bases on V and 8 bases on J, plus 15 bases between the germline ends. The CDR3, from cysteine to phenylalanine, totals 14 residues. The CDR3 DNA has 42 bases and is translated from base 1. The source material was CD4+ T cells from PBMCs. The chain is encoded by TRBV3-1 joined to TRBJ2-1; the D gene identity is not certain. The TCR was taken from a human donor with Susac syndrome. Read as DNA, the sequence is TGTGCCAGCAGCCCCACCTCCCCTATTGATGAGCAGTTCTTC. Protein translation: CASSPTSPIDEQFF.